One and the same sample provided the 25 T cell receptor beta chains below, sequenced in a study of spatial heterogeneity in lung cancer (dated by TCRdb to 2018 to 2020). Study-level results and caveats: A correlation was observed between the number of expanded intratumoral alpha and beta TCRs and the tumor nonsynonymous mutation count.

The time point label, read with the paper, signifies: sample taken at primary tumor resection. Libraries were prepared through 5' RACE. The sequencer was a NextSeq 500. TCRdb reprocessing: public reads trimmed at Q25 with fastp, clones called with MiXCR, in-frame beta chains kept. CDR3 protein duplicates are merged, each entry listing the most common genes and DNA. This sample is represented by 3,000 to 4,000 distinct CDR3 sequences; 25% to 35% of them were singletons. The ten largest account for just under 25% of the sample. These receptors are not linked to any known antigen. The specimen comprised lung tumor tissue, sampled at surgery. These receptors were taken from a male donor with early-stage non-small cell lung cancer.

The J gene is TRBJ2-1, the V gene TRBV7-2, with TRBD2 identical over 14 bases. V shed 6 bases, J shed 5 bases, and the junction held 3 bases outside the gene matches. Germline lookup yields CDR1 SGHTA and CDR2 FQGNSA. This CDR3 comprises 15 residues. The CDR3 sequence is CASSRGLAGDNEQFF. CDR3 sequence (DNA): TGTGCCAGCAGTCGGGGACTAGCGGGAGACAATGAGCAGTTCTTC.

Within the sample, this clonotype is medium-sized. This chain links TRBV12-3 or TRBV12-4 with TRBJ2-1, with D perhaps matching TRBD1 (6 bases). Trimming shortened V by 5 bases and J by 6 bases, and 11 bases separated the two germline ends. The CDR3 runs to 13 residues. The CDR3 is CASSVWTVNEQFF. CDR3 coding DNA: TGTGCCAGCAGTGTGTGGACAGTCAATGAGCAGTTCTTC.

The chain recombines TRBV28 with TRBJ2-2; 14 bases align to TRBD2. The CDR3 length is 18 residues. V was pared by 6 bases and J by 5 bases, with 11 bases of the junction left unmatched. Germline CDR1 and CDR2: MDHEN and SYDVKM. The DNA of the CDR3 is TGTGCCAGCAGCTCCCTGGGACTAGCGGGAGTACGTACCGGGGAGCTGTTTTTT. Protein sequence: CASSSLGLAGVRTGELFF.

This clonotype has a count of ten or more. The V gene is TRBV9, the J gene TRBJ2-1; tentative D call: TRBD2 (7 bases). Germline CDR1 is SGDLS and CDR2 is YYNGEE. Between the trimmed V and J ends, which lost 4 bases and 2 bases, there was a span of 13 bases. This CDR3 is 15 amino acids long. The CDR3 is CASSPTGGAYNEQFF. DNA of the CDR3: TGTGCCAGCAGCCCCACGGGGGGCGCCTACAATGAGCAGTTCTTC.

This clonotype was found a few times. The chain uses TRBV4-3 and TRBJ2-7, with D tentatively TRBD2 (5 bases). The CDR3 length is 14 residues. Germline-derived CDR1 and CDR2 are LGHNA and YSLEER. Trimming shortened V by 0 bases and J by 6 bases, and 12 bases separated the two germline ends. CDR3 DNA sequence: TGCGCCAGCAGCCAAGACTGGAGGAAGGGCGAGCAGTACTTC. As protein: CASSQDWRKGEQYF.

This clonotype has a count of ten or more. The gene calls are TRBV14 and TRBJ2-5; D possibly corresponds to TRBD2 (5 bases). Germline CDR1 is SGHDN and CDR2 is FVKESK. The CDR3 totals 15 residues. V was pared by 6 bases and J by 5 bases, with 19 bases between. In nucleotides, the CDR3 is TGTGCCAGCAGGGCGGGCCACGGTCGTGGGGAGACCCAGTACTTC. This encodes CASRAGHGRGETQYF.

This clonotype was detected many times. The chain uses TRBV28 and TRBJ1-3; 7 bases are shared with TRBD1. There are 15 residues in the CDR3. Germline V gene lookup returns CDR1 MDHEN and CDR2 SYDVKM. V was clipped by 5 bases and J by 4 bases; unmatched bases: 8. CDR3 DNA: TGTGCCAGCAGTCTCTCGGGACAGTCAGGAAACACCATATATTTT. It translates to CASSLSGQSGNTIYF.

This clonotype is medium-sized. The genes are TRBV15 and TRBJ1-2; D is uncertain. Germline V gene sequence: CDR1 LNHNV, CDR2 YYDKDF (reference sequence). The CDR3 consists of 14 residues. Trimming took 1 base from V and 0 from J, leaving 6 bases between them. This CDR3 is CATSRGRPNYGYTF. The CDR3 nucleotides are TGTGCCACCAGCAGAGGGAGGCCTAACTATGGCTACACCTTC.

This clonotype was found many times. J is TRBJ2-1 and V is TRBV25-1; no firm D call. The CDR3 has 15 residues. Germline V gene data show CDR1 as MGHDK and CDR2 as SYGVNS. Deletions cut 0 bases from V and 5 bases from J, with 11 bases between. The CDR3 spells CASSEYLRWDNEQFF. The CDR3 nucleotides are TGTGCCAGCAGTGAATATTTAAGATGGGACAATGAGCAGTTCTTC.

The chain has TRBV19 and TRBJ2-2; the match to TRBD2 covers 8 bases. The CDR3 has 17 amino acids. Germline V CDR1 and CDR2: LNHDA, SQIVND (reference sequence). V was pared by 4 bases and J by 10 bases, with 17 bases of the junction left unmatched. The CDR3 sequence: CASSRSLAGLPSEELFF. In nucleotides, the CDR3 is TGTGCCAGTAGTAGGTCTCTAGCGGGCCTTCCCTCTGAGGAGCTGTTTTTT.

The rearrangement links TRBV4-1 to TRBJ2-3; no reliable D call. The V end was cut by 1 base, the J end by 2 bases, with 10 bases between. CDR1 and CDR2 (germline): MGHRA, YSYEKL. CDR3 length equals 15 residues. The CDR3 is CASSQVLAATDTQYF. The CDR3 DNA sequence: TGCGCCAGCAGCCAAGTTCTCGCAGCCACAGATACGCAGTATTTT.

This clonotype has only a few counts. The chain uses TRBV2 and TRBJ2-1; a weak D match, TRBD2 (6 bases). V dropped 5 bases and J dropped 6 bases, with 11 bases sitting between them. CDR3 length equals 13 residues. Germline lookup yields CDR1 SNHLY and CDR2 FYNNEI. The chain's CDR3 is CASSQTSSNEQFF. The CDR3, as DNA: TGTGCCAGCAGTCAGACTAGTAGCAATGAGCAGTTCTTC.

The genes are TRBV7-3 and TRBJ2-1; 8 positions agree with TRBD2. This CDR3 spans 15 amino acids. The germline V gene encodes CDR1 SGHTA and CDR2 FQGTGA. V was clipped by 2 bases and J by 9 bases; unmatched bases: 9. The CDR3 DNA reads as TGTGCCAGCAGCTTAGGGGGACTAGGAGTAGGTGAGCAGTTCTTC. It is translated as CASSLGGLGVGEQFF. The full variable domain, completed using reference TRBV7-3 and TRBJ2-1, is GAGVSQTPSNKVTEKGKYVELRCDPISGHTALYWYRQSLGQGPEFLIYFQGTGAADDSGLPNDRFFAVRPEGSVSTLKIQRTERGDSAVYLCASSLGGLGVGEQFFGPGTRLTVL.

This clonotype is judged medium-sized. The V and J genes are TRBV30 and TRBJ1-5; D is unresolved. Per germline, CDR1 GTSNPN and CDR2 SVGIG (reference sequence). There are 12 residues in the CDR3. V shed 1 base and J shed 6 bases, with 7 bases lying between them. CDR3 nucleotides: TGTGCCTGGAGTGGGGTTGGTCAGCCCCAGCATTTT. The encoded protein is CAWSGVGQPQHF.

By sample share, this clonotype is medium-sized. The chain combines TRBV5-1 with TRBJ2-1; possibly TRBD2 for D (5 bases). CDR1 and CDR2 (germline): SGHRS, YFSETQ. This CDR3 region has 15 residues. The ends were cut back, 0 bases at V and 4 bases at J, with 11 bases in the middle. CDR3 sequence reads: CASSLAGTGYNEQFF. Written as DNA, the CDR3 is TGCGCCAGCAGCTTGGCGGGAACCGGGTACAATGAGCAGTTCTTC.

This clonotype is medium-sized (0.01 to 0.1%). V usage is TRBV20-1 and J usage is TRBJ2-7; TRBD1 matches 8 bases. After removal of 2 bases from V and 2 bases from J, the junction contained 5 bases not matched to a gene. The germline gives CDR1 DFQATT, CDR2 SNEGSKA (reference sequence). The CDR3 runs 14 residues. This CDR3 reads CSARRTGQTYEQYF. CDR3 in DNA: TGCAGTGCTAGAAGGACAGGGCAAACCTACGAGCAGTACTTC.

This clonotype is medium-sized (0.01 to 0.1%). The chain links TRBV5-4 to TRBJ2-2; D gene uncertain. Trimming cost V 5 bases and J 1 base, with 9 bases left between them. CDR3 length: 14 amino acids. The germline CDR1 and CDR2 sequences are SGHNT and YYREEE (reference sequence). CDR3 protein: CASRASMNTGELFF. The CDR3 DNA is TGTGCCAGCAGGGCCTCCATGAACACCGGGGAGCTGTTTTTT.

This clonotype qualifies as medium-sized. The gene calls are TRBV6-5 and TRBJ2-1; 9 bases are shared with TRBD1. CDR1 is MNHEY, CDR2 SVGAGI, per germline. With 6 bases clipped from V and 8 bases from J, the junction kept 11 bases outside the gene matches. The CDR3 extends over 15 amino acids. CDR3 sequence reads: CASRTGTGFFHEQFF. The CDR3 DNA sequence: TGTGCCAGCAGAACCGGGACAGGGTTCTTTCATGAGCAGTTCTTC.

The chain uses TRBV25-1 and TRBJ2-5; TRBD2 matches at 7 bases. CDR3 length: 16 amino acids. Germline CDR1 MGHDK, CDR2 SYGVNS. J gave up 2 bases and V 0 bases, and 6 bases lay outside the gene matches. The CDR3 here is CASSEYGRREQETQYF. The DNA of the CDR3 is TGTGCCAGCAGTGAATATGGGCGGCGGGAGCAAGAGACCCAGTACTTC.

This clonotype was observed a handful of times. The genes are TRBV5-1 and TRBJ2-5, with D uncertain. CDR1 and CDR2 from the germline V gene are SGHRS and YFSETQ. The germline V and J ends were trimmed by 4 bases and 2 bases, with 12 bases remaining between them. The CDR3 runs to 14 residues. CDR3 sequence reads: CASSINRGQETQYF. The CDR3 DNA sequence: TGCGCCAGCAGCATAAACAGAGGTCAAGAGACCCAGTACTTC.

This clonotype is labeled medium-sized. The V gene is TRBV29-1, the J gene TRBJ1-4; 7 bases map to TRBD1. The V segment lost 0 bases and the J segment 11 bases; nucleotides outside the gene matches: 9. CDR1 and CDR2 (germline): SQVTM, ANQGSEA. The CDR3 has 14 residues. The CDR3 sequence: CSVEERQGPRKLFF. The CDR3 bases are TGCAGCGTTGAAGAACGACAGGGTCCTAGGAAACTGTTTTTT.

By share of the sample, this clonotype is medium-sized. The rearrangement links TRBV11-2 to TRBJ2-7; 7 nucleotides agree with TRBD1. V dropped 6 bases and J dropped 2; count of bases not matched to a gene: 7. The germline gives CDR1 SGHAT, CDR2 FQNNGV. The CDR3 contains 14 residues. CDR3 nucleotides: TGTGCCAGCAGTACAACCGGGACAGCCTACGAGCAGTACTTC. It is translated as CASSTTGTAYEQYF.

The chain has TRBV7-2 and TRBJ2-4, with D possibly TRBD1 on 6 matching bases. This CDR3 is built from 15 residues. Trimming removed 5 bases from V and 0 bases from J, with 11 bases in between. Germline V lookup: CDR1 SGHTA, CDR2 FQGNSA. This CDR3 is CASSPPTGAKNIQYF. The CDR3 coding sequence is TGTGCCAGCAGCCCGCCGACAGGAGCCAAAAACATTCAGTACTTC.

This clonotype was seen ten or more times. The J gene is TRBJ2-7, the V gene TRBV4-2, with 12 positions matching TRBD2. The CDR3 runs to 16 residues. The V gene end was trimmed by 2 bases and the J gene end by 1 base; junction bases not matched to a gene: 3. Germline V lookup: CDR1 LGHNA, CDR2 YNFKEQ. The CDR3 DNA is TGTGCCAGCAGCCAACCCGGGACTAGCGGGTCCTACGAGCAGTACTTC. Protein product: CASSQPGTSGSYEQYF.

This clonotype was detected ten times or more. The chain carries TRBV28 and TRBJ2-5; perhaps TRBD1 as D (6 bases). Trimming cost V 10 bases and J 10 bases, with 25 bases left between them. The CDR3 has 14 residues. Germline CDR1 reads MDHEN; CDR2 reads SYDVKM. The CDR3 region is CATLLQGFGAGQYF. The CDR3 bases are TGTGCCACGTTACTACAGGGATTCGGAGCTGGCCAGTACTTC.